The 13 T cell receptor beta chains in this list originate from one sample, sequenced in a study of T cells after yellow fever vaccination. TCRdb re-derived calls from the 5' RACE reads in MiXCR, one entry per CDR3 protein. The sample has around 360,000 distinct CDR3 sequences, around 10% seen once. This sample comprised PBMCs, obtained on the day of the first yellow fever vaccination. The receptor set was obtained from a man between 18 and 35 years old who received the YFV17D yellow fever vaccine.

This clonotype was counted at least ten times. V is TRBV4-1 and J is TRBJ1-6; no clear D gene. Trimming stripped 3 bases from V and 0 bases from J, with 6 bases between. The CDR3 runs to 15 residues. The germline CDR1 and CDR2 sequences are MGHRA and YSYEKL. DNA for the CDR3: TGCGCCAGCAGCCAGGAGAGCTCCTATAATTCACCCCTCCACTTT. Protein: CASSQESSYNSPLHF.

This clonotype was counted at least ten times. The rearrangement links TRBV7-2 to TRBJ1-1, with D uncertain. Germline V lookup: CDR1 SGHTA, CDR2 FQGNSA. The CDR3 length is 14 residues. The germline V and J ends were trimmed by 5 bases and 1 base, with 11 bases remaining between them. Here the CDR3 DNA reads TGTGCCAGCAGCCCAGGTCTGGGGAACACTGAAGCTTTCTTT. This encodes CASSPGLGNTEAFF. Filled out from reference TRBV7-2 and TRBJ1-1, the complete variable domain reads GAGVSQSPSNKVTEKGKDVELRCDPISGHTALYWYRQSLGQGLEFLIYFQGNSAPDKSGLPSDRFSAERTGGSVSTLTIQRTQQEDSAVYLCASSPGLGNTEAFFGQGTRLTVV.

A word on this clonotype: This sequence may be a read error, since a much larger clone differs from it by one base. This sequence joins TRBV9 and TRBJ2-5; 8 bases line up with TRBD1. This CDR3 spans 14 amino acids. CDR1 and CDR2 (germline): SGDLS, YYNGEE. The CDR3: CASSDRTGQETHYF. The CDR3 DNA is TGTGCCAGCAGCGATCGGACAGGGCAAGAGACCCACTACTTC.

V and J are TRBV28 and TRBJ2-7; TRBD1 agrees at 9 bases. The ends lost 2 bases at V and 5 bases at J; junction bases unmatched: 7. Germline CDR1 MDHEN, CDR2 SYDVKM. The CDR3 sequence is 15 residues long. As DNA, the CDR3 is TGTGCCAGCAGTTTAACGGGACAGGGCCGCCACGAGCAGTACGTC. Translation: CASSLTGQGRHEQYV.

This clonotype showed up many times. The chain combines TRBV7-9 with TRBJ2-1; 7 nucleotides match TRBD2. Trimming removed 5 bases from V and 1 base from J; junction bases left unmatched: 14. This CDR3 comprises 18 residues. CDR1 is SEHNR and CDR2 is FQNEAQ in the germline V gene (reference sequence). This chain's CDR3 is CASSGMGLGGESYNEQFF. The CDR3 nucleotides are TGTGCCAGCAGCGGAATGGGATTGGGGGGGGAATCCTACAATGAGCAGTTCTTC.

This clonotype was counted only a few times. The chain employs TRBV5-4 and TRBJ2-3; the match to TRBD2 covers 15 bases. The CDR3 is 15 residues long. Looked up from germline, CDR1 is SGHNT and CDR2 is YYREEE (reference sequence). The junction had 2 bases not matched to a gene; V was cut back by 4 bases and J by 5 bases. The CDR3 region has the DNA TGTGCCAGCAGCCAGGGACTAGCGGGGGGAGATACGCAGTATTTT. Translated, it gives CASSQGLAGGDTQYF.

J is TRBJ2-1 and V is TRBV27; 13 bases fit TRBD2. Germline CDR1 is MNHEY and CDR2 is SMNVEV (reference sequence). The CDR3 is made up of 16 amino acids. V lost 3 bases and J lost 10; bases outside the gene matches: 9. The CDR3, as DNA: TGTGCCAGCAGTTTGATACTAGCGGGGGGGCCCCGGGAGCAGTTCTTC. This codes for CASSLILAGGPREQFF.

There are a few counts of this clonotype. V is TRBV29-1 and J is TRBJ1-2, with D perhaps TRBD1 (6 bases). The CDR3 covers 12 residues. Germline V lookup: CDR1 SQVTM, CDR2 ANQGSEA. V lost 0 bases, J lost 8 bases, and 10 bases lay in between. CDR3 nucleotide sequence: TGCAGCGTTGAAGAGGGGGCGGAAGGCTACACCTTC. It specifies CSVEEGAEGYTF.

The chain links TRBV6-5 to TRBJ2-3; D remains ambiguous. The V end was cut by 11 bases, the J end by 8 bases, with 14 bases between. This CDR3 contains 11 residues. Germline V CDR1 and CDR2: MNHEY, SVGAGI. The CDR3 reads CAVTVLSTQYF. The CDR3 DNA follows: TGTGCCGTGACCGTACTCTCTACGCAGTATTTT.

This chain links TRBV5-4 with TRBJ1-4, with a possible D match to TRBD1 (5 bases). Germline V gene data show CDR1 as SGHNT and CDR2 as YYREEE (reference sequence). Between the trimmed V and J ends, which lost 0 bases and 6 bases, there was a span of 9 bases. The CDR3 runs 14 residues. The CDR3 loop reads CASSLAGLDEKLFF. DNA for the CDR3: TGTGCCAGCAGCTTGGCAGGGTTAGATGAAAAACTGTTTTTT.

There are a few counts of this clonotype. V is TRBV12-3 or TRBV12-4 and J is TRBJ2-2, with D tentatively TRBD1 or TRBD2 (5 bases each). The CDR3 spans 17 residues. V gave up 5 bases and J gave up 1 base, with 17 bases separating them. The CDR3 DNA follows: TGTGCCAGCAGTACCCTGTGGGGGAAAAAGAACACCGGGGAGCTGTTTTTT. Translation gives CASSTLWGKKNTGELFF.

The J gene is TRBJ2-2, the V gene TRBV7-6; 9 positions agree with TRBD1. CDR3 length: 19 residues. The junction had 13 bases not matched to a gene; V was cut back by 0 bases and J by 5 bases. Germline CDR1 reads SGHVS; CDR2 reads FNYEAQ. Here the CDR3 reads CASSLALWETGGRTGELFF. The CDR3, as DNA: TGTGCCAGCAGCTTAGCTCTTTGGGAGACAGGGGGAAGGACCGGGGAGCTGTTTTTT. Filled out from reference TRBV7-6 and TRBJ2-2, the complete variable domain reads GAGVSQSPRYKVTKRGQDVALRCDPISGHVSLYWYRQALGQGPEFLTYFNYEAQQDKSGLPNDRFSAERPEGSISTLTIQRTEQRDSAMYRCASSLALWETGGRTGELFFGEGSRLTVL.

The CDR3 coding sequence is TGCGCCAGCAGTCTTCCTAGCGGGCCGGAGACCCAGTACTTC. This translates into CASSLPSGPETQYF. The chain links TRBV5-1 to TRBJ2-5; 8 bases fit TRBD2. Germline V CDR1 and CDR2: SGHRS, YFSETQ. The length of the CDR3 is 14 residues. V gave up 5 bases and J gave up 5 bases; unmatched junction bases: 8.